A selection of T cell receptor beta chains follows, all from one sample in a study of T cell repertoires in cytomegalovirus infection. Using its own MiXCR run on the reads, TCRdb lists one record per CDR3 protein. The sample comprises 630,000 or so distinct CDR3 sequences, 20% to 30% of which are singletons, and around 8% rests with the top ten. Input material: CD8+ T cells from PBMCs. These TCRs come from a human donor in good health (CMV status not recorded). Some clones in this sample may be carry-over from other donors' samples. CDR3s include the opening cysteine and the closing phenylalanine or tryptophan. The order of the fields is D gene, CDR3 length, clone size, V gene, J gene, CDR3 protein, CDR3 DNA. The D gene is left open where the match is weak. Size is stated for part of the rows, as once, few or many counts, or as a class when the clone is expanded.

>.|16|many|TRBV7-6|TRBJ1-4
CASSLALPGVNEKLFF
TGTGCCAGCAGCTTAGCGCTTCCGGGGGTGAATGAAAAACTGTTTTTT
>TRBD1|13|few|TRBV5-6|TRBJ2-3
CASSPGQGNTQYF
TGTGCCAGCAGCCCTGGACAGGGGAATACGCAGTATTTT
>.|17|few|TRBV28|TRBJ2-5
CASSLRVGGPIQETQYF
TGTGCCAGCAGTTTAAGGGTAGGGGGGCCCATTCAAGAGACCCAGTACTTC
>.|15|many|TRBV7-2|TRBJ2-2
CASSLSWPSTGELFF
TGTGCCAGCAGCTTATCCTGGCCAAGCACCGGGGAGCTGTTTTTT
>.|12|.|TRBV29-1|TRBJ1-1
CSVETRNTEAFF
TGCAGCGTTGAAACCAGGAACACTGAAGCTTTCTTT
>.|19|.|TRBV3-1|TRBJ1-4
CASSQDPPGAIATNEKLFF
TGTGCCAGCAGCCAAGATCCCCCGGGGGCAATTGCAACTAATGAAAAACTGTTTTTT
>TRBD1|13|many|TRBV7-6|TRBJ2-1
CASRRQGSIEQFF
TGTGCCAGCAGGCGACAGGGATCGATTGAGCAGTTCTTC
>.|16|few|TRBV12-3/TRBV12-4|TRBJ2-1
CASSFLPGTANNEQFF
TGTGCCAGCAGTTTCCTCCCCGGGACCGCTAACAATGAGCAGTTCTTC
>TRBD1|14|few|TRBV19|TRBJ2-7
CASSISGGFYEQYF
TGTGCCAGTAGTATCTCAGGGGGATTCTACGAGCAGTACTTC
>.|11|few|TRBV12-3/TRBV12-4|TRBJ2-3
CASPWGYTQYF
TGTGCCAGCCCTTGGGGGTATACGCAGTATTTT
>TRBD1|14|many|TRBV12-3/TRBV12-4|TRBJ1-2
CASSDRGLWDGYTF
TGTGCCAGCAGTGACAGGGGGCTCTGGGATGGCTACACCTTC
>.|14|many|TRBV7-2|TRBJ2-3
CASSFGLETDTQYF
TGTGCCAGCAGCTTCGGGCTAGAAACAGATACGCAGTATTTT
>TRBD2|16|few|TRBV7-2|TRBJ2-5
CASSPRLTSGGETQYF
TGTGCCAGCAGCCCCCGCTTAACTAGCGGGGGAGAGACCCAGTACTTC
>TRBD1|14|.|TRBV29-1|TRBJ1-2
CSVEDSAQGGGYTF
TGCAGCGTTGAAGATTCGGCACAGGGGGGGGGCTACACCTTC
>.|14|.|TRBV14|TRBJ2-3
CASSQEQDPDTQYF
TGTGCCAGCAGCCAAGAACAGGACCCAGATACGCAGTATTTT
>TRBD1|13|once|TRBV15|TRBJ2-1
CATSILRGYEQFF
TGTGCCACCAGCATACTCAGGGGGTATGAGCAGTTCTTC
>TRBD2|13|.|TRBV20-1|TRBJ2-1
CSARLAETNEQFF
TGCAGTGCTAGACTAGCGGAGACCAATGAGCAGTTCTTC
>TRBD1|15|many|TRBV7-8|TRBJ1-2
CASSYGQGAGYGYTF
TGTGCCAGCAGCTATGGACAGGGGGCAGGGTATGGCTACACCTTC
>.|17|few|TRBV28|TRBJ1-2
CASSHVQVGQVLYGYTF
TGTGCCAGCAGTCATGTCCAAGTCGGCCAGGTTCTCTATGGCTACACCTTC
>.|14|few|TRBV29-1|TRBJ2-5
CSVGRVGPQETQYF
TGCAGCGTTGGAAGGGTGGGTCCCCAAGAGACCCAGTACTTC
>TRBD1|15|few|TRBV6-1|TRBJ2-1
CASRETGGAYNEQFF
TGTGCCAGCAGGGAGACAGGGGGCGCCTACAATGAGCAGTTCTTC
>.|15|.|TRBV2|TRBJ2-6
CASSDTMLGANVLTF
TGTGCCAGCAGCGACACAATGTTGGGGGCCAACGTCCTGACTTTC
>TRBD2|15|few|TRBV10-3|TRBJ2-5
CATESPLAGEETQYF
TGTGCCACCGAGTCCCCACTAGCGGGGGAAGAGACCCAGTACTTC
>.|14|.|TRBV6-8|TRBJ1-4
CASSSKTEGEKLFF
TGTGCCAGCAGTTCTAAGACAGAAGGTGAAAAACTGTTTTTT
>TRBD2|14|.|TRBV6-2/TRBV6-3|TRBJ2-1
CASRRRGDPQEQFF
TGTGCCAGCCGGAGGCGGGGGGACCCACAGGAGCAGTTCTTC
>TRBD2|14|few|TRBV6-5|TRBJ2-1
CASSYGTSGVPEFF
TGTGCCAGCAGTTACGGGACTAGCGGGGTTCCGGAGTTCTTC
>.|13|many|TRBV7-6|TRBJ1-2
CASSWGPRNGYTF
TGTGCCAGCAGTTGGGGGCCGCGGAATGGCTACACCTTC
>.|16|few|TRBV20-1|TRBJ1-6
CSARSPTAAYNSPLHF
TGCAGTGCTAGGAGCCCCACAGCAGCCTATAATTCACCCCTCCACTTT
>TRBD1|15|.|TRBV19|TRBJ1-1
CASSITGEPLLDAFF
TGTGCCAGTAGTATAACAGGGGAGCCGCTGCTGGATGCTTTCTTT
>TRBD2|15|.|TRBV19|TRBJ2-1
CASSIRGGFYNEQFF
TGTGCCAGTAGTATTCGCGGGGGTTTCTACAATGAGCAGTTCTTC
>.|18|.|TRBV4-1|TRBJ2-2
CASSQELRGVSNTGELFF
TGCGCCAGCAGCCAAGAGCTCAGGGGCGTCTCGAACACCGGGGAGCTGTTTTTT
>TRBD1|16|.|TRBV11-2|TRBJ2-5
CASSLGLMGRGQTQYF
TGTGCCAGCAGCTTAGGGTTGATGGGCAGGGGGCAGACCCAGTACTTC
>TRBD1|18|once|TRBV28|TRBJ2-5
CASSQQPPDRVSQETQYF
TGTGCCAGCAGCCAGCAACCCCCGGACAGGGTATCCCAAGAGACCCAGTACTTC
>.|11|few|TRBV27|TRBJ1-3
CARQPGNTIYF
TGTGCCAGACAGCCTGGAAACACCATATATTTT
>TRBD1|18|.|TRBV24-1|TRBJ1-5
CATSDPWTGWDSNQPQHF
TGTGCCACCAGTGATCCTTGGACAGGGTGGGATAGCAATCAGCCCCAGCATTTT
>.|15|few|TRBV4-1|TRBJ1-5
CASSHPGRLDQPQHF
TGCGCCAGCAGCCACCCGGGTAGGCTCGATCAGCCCCAGCATTTT
>TRBD2|14|.|TRBV27|TRBJ2-1
CASSAGGPPNEQFF
TGTGCCAGCAGCGCGGGGGGTCCACCAAATGAGCAGTTCTTC
>.|16|many|TRBV7-6|TRBJ2-7
CASSLGPGQGSYEQYF
TGTGCCAGCAGCTTAGGTCCAGGGCAGGGAAGCTACGAGCAGTACTTC
>TRBD1|14|many|TRBV7-2|TRBJ1-5
CASSSRDRRRAQHF
TGTGCCAGCAGCTCCCGGGACAGACGGCGGGCCCAGCATTTT
>.|15|.|TRBV5-5|TRBJ2-1
CASSFGGGTPSVQFF
TGTGCCAGCAGCTTTGGCGGGGGCACCCCATCAGTGCAGTTCTTC